The 23 T cell receptor beta chains below come from one sample, sequenced in a study of CD8 T cells in ankylosing spondylitis. Using its own MiXCR run on the 5' RACE reads, TCRdb lists one record per CDR3 protein. This repertoire shows under 130,000 distinct CDR3 sequences, under 30% found once; its top ten account for 9% to 15%. The sequencing sample was made of synovial fluid, either unsorted or a sorted T cell fraction (not recorded which). Receptor source: a male donor with ankylosing spondylitis.

Ten or more counts support this clonotype. The chain joins TRBV6-5 to TRBJ2-1, with D possibly TRBD2 on 6 matching bases. The germline CDR1 and CDR2 sequences are MNHEY and SVGAGI. The CDR3 is 13 amino acids. V was pared by 6 bases and J by 6 bases, with 12 bases between. CDR3: CASSRGLPNEQFF. CDR3 nucleotide sequence: TGTGCCAGCAGCCGAGGACTACCCAATGAGCAGTTCTTC.

Written as DNA, the CDR3 is TGTGCCAGCAGCGTTGACAGAAACTATGGCTACACCTTC. Its translation is CASSVDRNYGYTF. The chain joins TRBV7-8 to TRBJ1-2; maybe TRBD1 (5 bases). There are 13 residues in the CDR3. Germline V gene lookup returns CDR1 SGHVS and CDR2 FQNEAQ. V lost 5 bases, J lost 2 bases, and 9 bases lay in between.

This rearrangement joins TRBV12-3 or TRBV12-4 to TRBJ2-1, with TRBD2 matching over 10 bases. The CDR3 contains 15 residues. Germline trimming cut 2 bases from V and 9 bases from J; bases unmatched to any gene: 7. The CDR3 sequence is CASSLLAGVLGEQFF. As DNA, the CDR3 is TGTGCCAGCAGTTTACTAGCGGGAGTTCTAGGTGAGCAGTTCTTC.

This clonotype was seen only a few times. The rearrangement uses TRBV5-1 and TRBJ2-3; D ambiguous. The CDR3 has 15 residues. Trimming pared 0 bases from V and 0 bases from J, leaving 8 bases between. Looked up from germline, CDR1 is SGHRS and CDR2 is YFSETQ. CDR3 residues: CASSLDGGSTDTQYF. CDR3 bases: TGCGCCAGCAGCTTGGATGGCGGAAGCACAGATACGCAGTATTTT.

This clonotype was detected only once. CDR3 sequence: CASSEPGLVSSYEQYV. The CDR3 coding sequence is TGTGCCAGCAGTGAACCGGGACTAGTGAGCTCCTACGAGCAGTACGTC. This chain connects TRBV6-1 to TRBJ2-7, with 8 positions matching TRBD2. The CDR3 consists of 16 residues. Germline CDR1 is MNHNS and CDR2 is SASEGT. Trimming at V came to 2 bases and at J to 0 bases, leaving 6 bases not matched to a gene.

This clonotype was counted many times. The chain links TRBV29-1 to TRBJ2-7, with 9 positions matching TRBD2. Germline CDR1 is SQVTM and CDR2 is ANQGSEA. The CDR3 is 13 amino acids. Losses at the gene ends were 4 bases for V and 2 bases for J; bases not matched to a gene: 3. The CDR3 loop is CSVVAGGPYEQYF. The CDR3 DNA reads as TGCAGCGTTGTGGCGGGAGGGCCCTACGAGCAGTACTTC.

The gene calls are TRBV20-1 and TRBJ2-1; 7 bases are shared with TRBD1. The J segment lost 2 bases and the V segment lost 3 bases, leaving 4 bases of the junction unmatched. The CDR3 extends over 14 amino acids. Germline lookup yields CDR1 DFQATT and CDR2 SNEGSKA (reference sequence). CDR3 DNA sequence: TGCAGTGCTAGGGAAACAGGGGCCTACAATGAGCAGTTCTTC. This encodes CSARETGAYNEQFF.

This clonotype was recorded at least ten times. The gene calls are TRBV3-1 and TRBJ2-7; 8 bases line up with TRBD1. V dropped 3 bases and J dropped 5; count of bases not matched to a gene: 9. The CDR3 is 15 residues long. Germline lookup yields CDR1 LGHDT and CDR2 YNNKEL (reference sequence). CDR3 loop: CASSHRGQGPDEQYF. CDR3 coding DNA: TGTGCCAGCAGCCACCGAGGACAGGGCCCAGACGAGCAGTACTTC.

The rearrangement joins TRBV7-2 to TRBJ2-5, with no clear D. Trimming shortened V by 1 base and J by 3 bases, and 12 bases separated the two germline ends. CDR1 and CDR2 from the germline V gene are SGHTA and FQGNSA. The CDR3 contains 15 residues. DNA for the CDR3: TGTGCCAGCAGCTTAGTGGGCAAGGCTAAAGAGACCCAGTACTTC. This codes for CASSLVGKAKETQYF. The complete variable domain, with remaining parts taken from reference TRBV7-2 and TRBJ2-5, reads GAGVSQSPSNKVTEKGKDVELRCDPISGHTALYWYRQSLGQGLEFLIYFQGNSAPDKSGLPSDRFSAERTGGSVSTLTIQRTQQEDSAVYLCASSLVGKAKETQYFGPGTRLLVL.

The chain carries TRBV7-9 and TRBJ1-1; TRBD1 agrees at 7 bases. Germline assignment: CDR1 SEHNR and CDR2 FQNEAQ (reference sequence). With V trimmed by 7 bases and J by 4 bases, 9 bases remained unmatched. The CDR3 has 14 residues. The CDR3 loop reads CASIVQGVGTEAFF. CDR3 coding DNA: TGTGCCAGCATCGTGCAGGGGGTAGGCACTGAAGCTTTCTTT.

The chain has TRBV20-1 and TRBJ1-6, with 9 bases that match TRBD1. The CDR3 contains 15 residues. V lost 4 bases, J lost 9 bases, and 10 bases stayed unmatched. Germline V gene lookup returns CDR1 DFQATT and CDR2 SNEGSKA (reference sequence). CDR3 sequence reads: CSAITGTGTGSPLHF. CDR3 nucleotide sequence: TGCAGTGCTATCACCGGGACAGGGACTGGTTCACCCCTCCACTTT.

The chain employs TRBV20-1 and TRBJ2-1; 12 positions agree with TRBD2. The ends lost 6 bases at V and 8 bases at J; junction bases unmatched: 8. This CDR3 is 14 amino acids long. CDR1 and CDR2 (germline): DFQATT, SNEGSKA (reference sequence). The CDR3 region has the DNA TGCAGTGCCAGCACTAGCGGGAGGATAGATGAGCAGTTCTTC. Amino acids: CSASTSGRIDEQFF.

The chain links TRBV29-1 to TRBJ2-3, with 7 bases identical to TRBD2. The germline CDR1 and CDR2 sequences are SQVTM and ANQGSEA. The CDR3 spans 15 residues. The trim removed 6 bases at V and 6 bases at J, leaving 15 bases unmatched. The CDR3 reads CSVTETSDGGDTQYF. CDR3 coding DNA: TGCAGCGTCACTGAAACTAGCGACGGGGGGGATACGCAGTATTTT.

This clonotype appeared many times. The chain carries TRBV24-1 and TRBJ2-1; 15 bases agree with TRBD2. Trimming removed 7 bases from V and 9 bases from J; junction bases left unmatched: 3. CDR3 size: 14 residues. Germline CDR1 and CDR2: KGHDR and SFDVKD. CDR3 sequence: CATSRTSGRGEQFF. The CDR3 DNA sequence: TGTGCCACCAGCCGGACTAGCGGGAGGGGTGAGCAGTTCTTC.

The CDR3 is CASSSGETGGLQETQYF. The CDR3 DNA reads as TGTGCCAGCAGCTCCGGAGAGACAGGGGGTCTCCAAGAGACCCAGTACTTC. The chain links TRBV7-8 to TRBJ2-5, with TRBD1 matching 9 bases. After removal of 4 bases from V and 1 base from J, the junction contained 10 bases not matched to a gene. The germline V gene has CDR1 SGHVS and CDR2 FQNEAQ. The CDR3 covers 17 residues.

The rearrangement joins TRBV15 to TRBJ2-3; a weak D match, TRBD2 (5 bases). The CDR3 loop spans 14 amino acids. Between the trimmed V and J ends, which lost 0 bases and 11 bases, there was a span of 15 bases. Germline-derived CDR1 and CDR2 are LNHNV and YYDKDF (reference sequence). CDR3 in DNA: TGTGCCACCAGCAGAGATGGATCCTCCGGGGAGCAGTATTTT. Translated: CATSRDGSSGEQYF.

V is TRBV4-2 and J is TRBJ2-1; TRBD2 might be the D (5 bases). CDR3 length equals 17 residues. Germline CDR1 is LGHNA and CDR2 is YNFKEQ. V shed 0 bases and J shed 0 bases, with 12 bases lying between them. The CDR3 protein is CASSQDRGPRSYNEQFF. In DNA, the CDR3 is TGTGCCAGCAGCCAAGATCGCGGGCCCCGCTCCTACAATGAGCAGTTCTTC.

V usage is TRBV5-1 and J usage is TRBJ2-3; either TRBD1 or TRBD2 may supply D (5 bases each). CDR1 SGHRS and CDR2 YFSETQ come from the germline V gene. CDR3 length: 15 amino acids. Trimming cost V 7 bases and J 2 bases, with 17 bases left between them. The CDR3 nucleotides are TGCGCCAGCGTCCGGGGCGGGCGCCTCACAGATACGCAGTATTTT. Its protein product is CASVRGGRLTDTQYF.

This clonotype was counted only a few times. The chain couples TRBV7-9 to TRBJ1-2, with D maybe TRBD1 (5 bases). CDR3 length: 11 amino acids. Germline CDR1 and CDR2: SEHNR and FQNEAQ (reference sequence). The V and J ends lost 3 bases and 9 bases respectively, with 8 bases between them. In DNA, the CDR3 is TGTGCCAGCAGCTTGAAGGGGAGCTACACCTTC. Amino acids: CASSLKGSYTF.

This clonotype came up many times. The chain carries TRBV20-1 and TRBJ1-3; 7 bases map to TRBD1. J gave up 3 bases and V 0 bases, and 5 bases lay outside the gene matches. The CDR3 covers 15 residues. Germline values: CDR1 DFQATT, CDR2 SNEGSKA (reference sequence). In DNA, the CDR3 is TGCAGTGCTAGAGAGGGCAGGGGGGATGGAAACACCATATATTTT. Its translation: CSAREGRGDGNTIYF.

This clonotype turned up a few times. This chain links TRBV5-1 with TRBJ1-1; unclear D gene. This CDR3 is 15 amino acids long. Deletions cut 3 bases from V and 4 bases from J, with 16 bases between. The germline gives CDR1 SGHRS, CDR2 YFSETQ. The CDR3 region has the DNA TGCGCCAGCAGCTCTTCAGGTCTTTGGGTCACTGAAGCTTTCTTT. Translated, it gives CASSSSGLWVTEAFF.

This clonotype came up a few times. The V gene is TRBV5-1, the J gene TRBJ2-3; D is unclear. The CDR3 extends over 15 amino acids. V was pared by 5 bases and J by 2 bases, with 15 bases between. From germline, CDR1 is SGHRS and CDR2 YFSETQ. The CDR3 sequence is CASRPDPHLTDTQYF. DNA for the CDR3: TGCGCCAGCAGACCTGACCCTCACCTCACAGATACGCAGTATTTT.

This clonotype was recorded a few times. The chain combines TRBV20-1 with TRBJ1-1, with D possibly TRBD1 on 6 matching bases. CDR3 length equals 16 residues. CDR1 DFQATT and CDR2 SNEGSKA come from the germline V gene (reference sequence). The CDR3 sequence: CRPLDAGGAGNTEAFF. CDR3 bases: TGCAGGCCCCTTGATGCCGGGGGCGCTGGGAACACTGAAGCTTTCTTT.